This TCR beta chain appears in the sequencing data of a study of blood T cells in healthy people across ages. Points from the study as a whole: Diversity of TCR beta correlated strongly with naive T cell percentage. A roughly linear age-dependent decrease characterized TCR beta diversity per million T cells.

A minimum of 7 million PBMCs was isolated per sample. Next came a second PCR, run for about 7 to 12 cycles, which used a sample-barcoded 5' primer along with a J-beta primer mix. A template-switch adaptor with 12 random nucleotides tagged each cDNA molecule. TCRdb analysed the 5' RACE reads with MiXCR anew, one entry per CDR3 protein. The sample shows 1,500,000 or so distinct CDR3 sequences, roughly two fifths of them seen only once. This clonotype was observed a handful of times. Its antigen is unidentified. The origin of this receptor is a woman between 18 and 29 years old in good health. Input material: blood.

The DNA for the CDR3 is TGCAGTGCTCCGGGTGTATACAATGAGCAGTTCTTC. It yields the protein CSAPGVYNEQFF. This chain links TRBV20-1 with TRBJ2-1, with D unclear. Germline V gene sequence: CDR1 DFQATT, CDR2 SNEGSKA (reference sequence). V gave up 5 bases and J gave up 4 bases, with 9 bases separating them. CDR3 length: 12 residues.